This T cell receptor (beta chain) originates from a study of control samples from healthy donors and cancer patients. Trimming took off 4 bases at V and 6 bases at J, with 19 bases between the two ends. CDR3 length: 16 residues. In germline, CDR1 is SGHDT, CDR2 YYEEEE. TCRdb's table, derived via immunoSEQ multiplex PCR, lists solely in-frame clones and lacks some. The sample carries about 59,000 clones, approximately 92% recorded once. The TCR originated in a man aged 40-49 years with colorectal cancer. The specimen sequenced was PBMCs. The chain combines TRBV5-6 with TRBJ2-2, with D possibly called TRBD1 or TRBD2 (5 bases each). The CDR3 region is CASSPLGDGGPGELFF. CDR3 in DNA: TGTGCCAGCAGCCCCTTGGGGGACGGTGGCCCCGGGGAGCTGTTTTTT. Filled out from reference TRBV5-6 and TRBJ2-2, the complete variable domain reads DAGVTQSPTHLIKTRGQQVTLRCSPKSGHDTVSWYQQALGQGPQFIFQYYEEEERQRGNFPDRFSGHQFPNYSSELNVNALLLGDSALYLCASSPLGDGGPGELFFGEGSRLTVL.